One and the same sample provided the 30 T cell receptor beta chains below, sequenced in a study of blood T cells in healthy people across ages. The use of a sample-barcoded 5' primer and a J-beta primer mix characterized a second PCR of about 7 to 12 cycles. TCRdb redid the calling of the 5' RACE reads with MiXCR, one entry per CDR3 protein. The sample yields roughly 2 million distinct CDR3 sequences, about 49% seen once. The specimen sequenced was blood. The receptors shown here come from a woman aged 40 to 49 in good health.

This clonotype was counted only a few times. The V gene is TRBV6-2 or TRBV6-3, the J gene TRBJ2-7; D unresolved. V was cut by 5 bases and J by 5 bases, with 7 bases left in between. CDR1 is MNHEY, CDR2 SVGEGT, per germline. CDR3 length equals 11 residues. The CDR3 loop is CASSHSNEQYF. The CDR3 nucleotides read TGTGCCAGCAGTCACAGCAACGAGCAGTACTTC.

This rearrangement joins TRBV4-2 to TRBJ2-5; 8 nucleotides match TRBD2. The end of the DNA fits TRBJ2-7 better, so the J call may be wrong. Looked up from germline, CDR1 is LGHNA and CDR2 is YNFKEQ. CDR3 length: 16 amino acids. CDR3 residues: CASSQTAGGSTYEQYF. DNA of the CDR3: TGTGCCAGCAGCCAGACCGCGGGGGGCTCCACATACGAGCAGTACTTC.

J is TRBJ1-2 and V is TRBV27; D is ambiguous. This CDR3 is built from 16 residues. V was pared by 0 bases and J by 2 bases, with 13 bases between. The V gene's germline CDR1 is MNHEY and CDR2 SMNVEV (reference sequence). CDR3 nucleotides: TGTGCCAGCAGTTTATCTACGGGAATACCCAACTATGGCTACACCTTC. Residues: CASSLSTGIPNYGYTF.

The chain couples TRBV24-1 to TRBJ1-2, with 7 bases aligning to TRBD1. This CDR3 contains 15 residues. Germline V gene data show CDR1 as KGHDR and CDR2 as SFDVKD. The J segment lost 8 bases and the V segment lost 1 base, leaving 9 bases of the junction unmatched. The CDR3 nucleotides read TGTGCCACCAGTGATTTTGACAGGGAGGATGGCGGCTACACCTTC. Translating it yields CATSDFDREDGGYTF.

This clonotype showed up just a few times. The V and J genes are TRBV5-1 and TRBJ1-5, with D perhaps TRBD1 (5 bases). The germline V gene encodes CDR1 SGHRS and CDR2 YFSETQ. The CDR3 covers 15 residues. Trimming left V 0 bases short and J 7 bases short, with 14 bases between. The CDR3 loop is CASSLDWGREQPQHF. As DNA, the CDR3 is TGCGCCAGCAGCTTGGATTGGGGCCGCGAACAGCCCCAGCATTTT.

This clonotype has just a few counts. V usage is TRBV5-1 and J usage is TRBJ2-1; 16 bases fit TRBD2. With 3 bases clipped from V and 8 bases from J, the junction kept 5 bases outside the gene matches. The CDR3 is made up of 16 amino acids. Per germline, CDR1 SGHRS and CDR2 YFSETQ. In nucleotides, the CDR3 is TGCGCCAGCAGCTCGGGACTAGCGGGGGGGCTCGATGAGCAGTTCTTC. Its translation is CASSSGLAGGLDEQFF. The full variable domain, in which reference TRBV5-1 and TRBJ2-1 provide the parts outside the CDR3, is KAGVTQTPRYLIKTRGQQVTLSCSPISGHRSVSWYQQTPGQGLQFLFEYFSETQRNKGNFPGRFSGRQFSNSRSEMNVSTLELGDSALYLCASSSGLAGGLDEQFFGPGTRLTVL.

The J gene is TRBJ1-6, the V gene TRBV7-6; D remains unclear. Between the trimmed V and J ends, which lost 4 bases and 10 bases, there was a span of 8 bases. The CDR3 is made up of 12 amino acids. From germline, CDR1 is SGHVS and CDR2 FNYEAQ. The CDR3 sequence: CASSSPGSPLHF. For the CDR3, the DNA is TGTGCCAGCAGCTCCCCGGGGTCACCCCTCCACTTT. Based on the CDR3 plus reference TRBV7-6 and TRBJ1-6, the full variable domain is GAGVSQSPRYKVTKRGQDVALRCDPISGHVSLYWYRQALGQGPEFLTYFNYEAQQDKSGLPNDRFSAERPEGSISTLTIQRTEQRDSAMYRCASSSPGSPLHFGNGTRLTVT.

V gene TRBV2 combines with J gene TRBJ2-4; no reliable D call. The better agreement between TRBJ2-7 and the DNA end casts doubt on the J call. There are 13 residues in the CDR3. Germline V gives CDR1 SNHLY, CDR2 FYNNEI. The CDR3 region is CASSKQQFYEQYF. The CDR3, as DNA: TGTGCCAGCAGTAAGCAGCAGTTTTACGAGCAGTACTTC.

The rearrangement links TRBV7-2 to TRBJ2-4; 9 nucleotides line up with TRBD1. This CDR3 is built from 14 residues. Germline trimming cut 5 bases from V and 13 bases from J; bases unmatched to any gene: 12. Germline V lookup: CDR1 SGHTA, CDR2 FQGNSA. Written as DNA, the CDR3 is TGTGCCAGCAGCAGAGACAGGGGGTGGGACAAGCAGTACTTC. Translated: CASSRDRGWDKQYF.

The V and J genes are TRBV5-5 and TRBJ2-5; 7 bases are shared with TRBD1. The CDR3 runs 14 residues. The germline CDR1 and CDR2 sequences are SGHKS and YYEKEE (reference sequence). The V gene end was trimmed by 2 bases and the J gene end by 11 bases; junction bases not matched to a gene: 12. In nucleotides, the CDR3 is TGTGCCAGCAGCTTCGGACAGGTCTCCAATGAGCAGTACTTC. Protein: CASSFGQVSNEQYF.

In its sample, this clonotype was seen a few times. The chain combines TRBV4-2 with TRBJ2-7, with TRBD1 as a possible D gene (6 bases). The ends were cut back, 0 bases at V and 3 bases at J, with 18 bases in the middle. The CDR3 length is 17 residues. Germline V gives CDR1 LGHNA, CDR2 YNFKEQ. Here the CDR3 reads CASSQDVARGDSYEQYF. CDR3 nucleotides: TGTGCCAGCAGCCAAGATGTAGCCAGGGGTGATAGCTACGAGCAGTACTTC.

The rearrangement uses TRBV3-1 and TRBJ2-1; 8 positions match TRBD1. The ends lost 1 base at V and 0 bases at J; junction bases unmatched: 5. Germline values: CDR1 LGHDT, CDR2 YNNKEL (reference sequence). The CDR3 totals 17 residues. DNA of the CDR3: TGTGCCAGCAGCCAAGGGTTCGGGACAGGCTCCTACAATGAGCAGTTCTTC. Residues: CASSQGFGTGSYNEQFF.

This clonotype was seen more than once but under ten times. This chain uses TRBV28 with TRBJ2-7; a weak D match, TRBD1 (6 bases). Germline CDR1 reads MDHEN; CDR2 reads SYDVKM. The CDR3 sequence is 16 residues long. V lost 5 bases and J lost 1, with 18 bases in between. CDR3 DNA sequence: TGTGCCAGCAGTGCCCCCGTTTCAGGGGTATCCTACGAGCAGTACTTC. Translation: CASSAPVSGVSYEQYF.

The rearrangement links TRBV7-2 to TRBJ2-3; 8 nucleotides align to TRBD1. J lost 5 bases, V lost 3 bases, and 4 bases had no gene match. The V gene's germline CDR1 is SGHTA and CDR2 FQGNSA. This CDR3 is 14 amino acids long. The CDR3 sequence is CASSLTGVKDTQYF. DNA for the CDR3: TGTGCCAGCAGCTTGACAGGGGTGAAAGATACGCAGTATTTT.

The chain uses TRBV4-1 and TRBJ1-1, with unresolved D. The V gene's germline CDR1 is MGHRA and CDR2 YSYEKL. The CDR3 consists of 11 residues. V was trimmed by 0 bases and J by 7 bases, leaving 3 bases between them. The CDR3 coding sequence is TGCGCCAGCAGCCAAGACGGTGAAGCTTTCTTT. This gives the protein CASSQDGEAFF.

As DNA, the CDR3 is TGTGCCAGCAGAGACAGTTTCTCCTACAATGAGCAGTTCTTC. Its translation: CASRDSFSYNEQFF. This chain uses TRBV12-3 or TRBV12-4 with TRBJ2-1; a weak D match, TRBD1 (5 bases). Trimming took 6 bases from V and 0 from J, leaving 9 bases between them. This CDR3 is built from 14 residues.

The CDR3 sequence: CSASRPGGGQETQYF. In nucleotides, the CDR3 is TGCAGTGCTAGTAGACCGGGGGGGGGACAAGAGACCCAGTACTTC. V usage is TRBV20-1 and J usage is TRBJ2-5; 8 bases are a match to TRBD2. The V and J ends lost 3 bases and 2 bases, in that order; junction bases with no gene match: 8. CDR3 length: 15 amino acids. The germline V gene has CDR1 DFQATT and CDR2 SNEGSKA (reference sequence).

The chain employs TRBV10-2 and TRBJ1-5, with a weak D call TRBD1 (6 bases). Looked up from germline, CDR1 is WSHSY and CDR2 is SAAADI. The V end lost 3 bases, the J end lost 0 bases, and 9 bases lay between the germline ends. This CDR3 spans 15 amino acids. In DNA form, the CDR3 reads TGCGCCAGCAGTGACCCGGGACATAGCAATCAGCCCCAGCATTTT. This gives the protein CASSDPGHSNQPQHF.

V is TRBV6-2 or TRBV6-3 and J is TRBJ2-1; 8 bases map to TRBD2. V lost 2 bases and J lost 9; bases outside the gene matches: 3. The CDR3 consists of 13 residues. Germline V gene lookup returns CDR1 MNHEY and CDR2 SVGEGT. CDR3: CASSYGTSLEQFF. CDR3 DNA sequence: TGTGCCAGCAGTTACGGGACTAGTCTTGAGCAGTTCTTC.

The chain is built from TRBV29-1 and TRBJ2-7; 7 positions match TRBD1. CDR3 length equals 13 residues. V trimming: 6 bases; J trimming: 3 bases; junction bases outside the gene matches: 8. Germline-derived CDR1 and CDR2 are SQVTM and ANQGSEA. The DNA for the CDR3 is TGCAGCGTAGCTGACAGGGTGAACTACGAGCAGTACTTC. Its translation: CSVADRVNYEQYF.

This clonotype showed up just a few times. The gene calls are TRBV6-5 and TRBJ2-5; D might be TRBD2 (6 bases). Germline CDR1 is MNHEY and CDR2 is SVGAGI. The ends were cut back, 5 bases at V and 1 base at J, with 14 bases in the middle. The CDR3 runs 15 residues. The CDR3 sequence: CASSNILARQETQYF. For the CDR3, the DNA is TGTGCCAGCAGTAACATTCTAGCGCGCCAAGAGACCCAGTACTTC.

The chain joins TRBV4-3 to TRBJ1-2; D is undetermined. V was trimmed by 0 bases and J by 1 base, leaving 9 bases between them. The V gene's germline CDR1 is LGHNA and CDR2 YSLEER. The CDR3 runs 15 residues. The CDR3 coding sequence is TGCGCCAGCAGCCAAGATCGTCTGAATAACTATGGCTACACCTTC. Protein sequence: CASSQDRLNNYGYTF.

This clonotype was found a few times. The chain links TRBV24-1 to TRBJ2-7, with 7 nucleotides matching TRBD1. The CDR3 contains 13 residues. Germline assignment: CDR1 KGHDR and CDR2 SFDVKD. V lost 6 bases to trimming and J lost 6 bases; unmatched junction nucleotides: 7. The CDR3 loop is CATSQQGQREQYF. CDR3 in DNA: TGTGCCACCAGTCAACAGGGGCAGCGCGAGCAGTACTTC.

In its sample, this clonotype was seen a few times. V usage is TRBV5-5 and J usage is TRBJ2-1; TRBD2 might be the D (6 bases). The CDR3 totals 15 residues. V was cut by 4 bases and J by 2 bases, with 13 bases left in between. Germline CDR1 is SGHKS and CDR2 is YYEKEE (reference sequence). CDR3 bases: TGTGCCAGCAGCACGACTAGTCATACCTACAATGAGCAGTTCTTC. As protein: CASSTTSHTYNEQFF.

The rearrangement links TRBV27 to TRBJ1-1; 9 bases line up with TRBD1. This CDR3 is 15 amino acids long. Germline V gene lookup returns CDR1 MNHEY and CDR2 SMNVEV (reference sequence). Trimming cost V 5 bases and J 6 bases; bases outside gene matches: 10. CDR3 sequence reads: CASSTLQGAEAEAFF. The CDR3, as DNA: TGTGCCAGCAGTACACTACAGGGGGCTGAGGCTGAAGCTTTCTTT.

In its sample, this clonotype was seen a few times. The chain combines TRBV7-3 with TRBJ2-6; D is possibly TRBD1 (5 bases). This CDR3 contains 18 residues. V was cut by 5 bases and J by 0 bases, with 17 bases left in between. The germline CDR1 and CDR2 sequences are SGHTA and FQGTGA. The CDR3 DNA is TGTGCCAGCAGCACCTCAACAGGTCCTTACTCTGGGGCCAACGTCCTGACTTTC. Translation: CASSTSTGPYSGANVLTF. Full variable domain (missing parts from reference TRBV7-3 and TRBJ2-6): GAGVSQTPSNKVTEKGKYVELRCDPISGHTALYWYRQSLGQGPEFLIYFQGTGAADDSGLPNDRFFAVRPEGSVSTLKIQRTERGDSAVYLCASSTSTGPYSGANVLTFGAGSRLTVL.

The sample holds a few counts of this clonotype. The chain couples TRBV29-1 to TRBJ1-2; no firm D call. The V and J ends lost 5 bases and 4 bases respectively, with 11 bases between them. Per germline, CDR1 SQVTM and CDR2 ANQGSEA. This CDR3 spans 12 amino acids. The CDR3 region is CSVIMSSYGYTF. The CDR3 coding sequence is TGCAGCGTTATTATGTCGAGCTATGGCTACACCTTC.

The V call is TRBV28, the J call TRBJ1-2; possible D gene TRBD1, 6 bases. This CDR3 has 18 amino acids. CDR1 is MDHEN and CDR2 is SYDVKM in the germline V gene. Between the trimmed V and J ends, which lost 2 bases and 2 bases, there was a span of 21 bases. The chain's CDR3 is CASSLGTRRQAGNYGYTF. The CDR3 DNA reads as TGTGCCAGCAGTTTAGGGACGCGGCGACAGGCCGGAAACTATGGCTACACCTTC.

This clonotype appeared a few times. The chain combines TRBV9 with TRBJ2-1; TRBD1 matches at 8 bases. Losses at the gene ends were 1 base for V and 4 bases for J; bases not matched to a gene: 7. Looked up from germline, CDR1 is SGDLS and CDR2 is YYNGEE. The CDR3 totals 16 residues. The CDR3: CASSVNPRTGYNEQFF. CDR3 DNA sequence: TGTGCCAGCAGCGTAAACCCCCGGACAGGGTACAATGAGCAGTTCTTC.

This chain connects TRBV12-3 or TRBV12-4 to TRBJ1-6; 12 bases map to TRBD1. V lost 4 bases, J lost 5 bases, and 3 bases stayed unmatched. This CDR3 contains 16 residues. Here the CDR3 reads CASSSGQGADNSPLHF. The DNA of the CDR3 is TGTGCCAGCAGTTCGGGACAGGGGGCGGATAATTCACCCCTCCACTTT.